One and the same sample provided the 3 T cell receptor beta chains below, sequenced in a study of shared clonotypes between healthy human individuals. Data came from immunoSEQ multiplex PCR; TCRdb stores just in-frame clones and leaves some out. The repertoire holds a few million clones, with 85% to 95% as singletons. Sequenced sample: naive CD4+ T cells sorted from blood. The subset here: CD45RA+ positively selected. These receptors were collected from a young man in good health.

In this sample, this clone turned up once. The chain links TRBV28 to TRBJ1-2, with 7 bases that match TRBD1. Germline loops: CDR1 MDHEN, CDR2 SYDVKM. V gave up 3 bases and J gave up 2 bases; unmatched junction bases: 9. The CDR3 is 16 amino acids. CDR3 DNA: TGTGCCAGCAGTTTCTTAGGGACAGAGACCAACTATGGCTACACCTTC. It specifies CASSFLGTETNYGYTF.

The V gene is TRBV10-2, the J gene TRBJ2-1; 7 bases are shared with TRBD2. Germline CDR1 is WSHSY and CDR2 is SAAADI. The CDR3 consists of 15 residues. Unmatched junction bases numbered 7, after V lost 2 bases and J lost 6 bases. CDR3 sequence reads: CASSEQAGIINEQFF. CDR3 DNA sequence: TGCGCCAGCAGTGAGCAAGCGGGGATAATCAATGAGCAGTTCTTC.

The chain uses TRBV6-1 and TRBJ2-3; D is undetermined. There are 12 residues in the CDR3. Per germline, CDR1 MNHNS and CDR2 SASEGT. V lost 2 bases to trimming and J lost 7 bases, with 7 bases between them. The CDR3 bases are TGTGCCAGCAGTGAACCCGCACATACGCAGTATTTT. Translated, it gives CASSEPAHTQYF.